The TCR beta chain described here comes from a study of T-cell reconstitution after alpha-beta-depleted transplantation in children. During its preparation, the TCRbeta library received unique molecular identifiers. TCRdb redid the calling of the PCR reads with MiXCR, one entry per CDR3 protein. The data contain about 400,000 distinct CDR3 sequences, 20% of them seen just once; the ten biggest clones take up approximately 3.8%. Germline CDR1 is SQVTM and CDR2 is ANQGSEA. This CDR3 has 10 amino acids. Trimming took 4 bases from V and 10 from J; bases not matched to a gene: 1. This clonotype occurred many times.

This rearrangement joins TRBV29-1 to TRBJ2-1, with 7 positions matching TRBD2. The input for sequencing was PBMCs from the stem cell graft donor, taken from the stem cell graft. The sequence derives from a human donor who donated a stem cell graft to a child with acute myeloid leukemia. The CDR3 region has the DNA TGCAGCGTTGGTAGCGGGGAGCAGTTCTTC. This gives the protein CSVGSGEQFF.